This T cell receptor beta chain emerged from a study of CD8 T cells in Susac syndrome. The study's findings and limits: The relatively small number of individuals in the TCR sequencing and HLA analysis was acknowledged by the study.

A word on this clonotype: What it binds is not known.

cDNA came from 0.5 to 1 ug RNA primed by random hexamers. By means of immunoSEQ multiplex PCR, TCR beta CDR3 spanning 54 Vbeta and 13 Jbeta underwent amplification. TCRdb passed the immunoSEQ multiplex PCR reads through MiXCR, listing each CDR3 protein once. The sample yields about 190,000 distinct CDR3 sequences, 90% to 95% seen once. The CDR3 contains 17 residues. V lost 0 bases, J lost 0 bases, and 7 bases stayed unmatched. Germline CDR1 SGDLS, CDR2 YYNGEE. TEMRA cells were enriched by FACS, and CD4+ and CD8+ T cells were negatively isolated. The V and J genes are TRBV9 and TRBJ2-3; 7 positions agree with TRBD2. The sequenced sample consisted of CD4+ T cells from PBMCs. The sequence derives from a human donor in good health. CDR3: CASSVAGSGVSTDTQYF. The CDR3 DNA reads TGTGCCAGCAGCGTAGCAGGGAGCGGGGTGAGCACAGATACGCAGTATTTT.